This T cell receptor (beta chain) is from a study of cytomegalovirus exposure and HLA in healthy donors. Germline V gene data show CDR1 as MNHEY and CDR2 as SMNVEV (reference sequence). The CDR3 runs 15 residues. Trimming removed 6 bases at V and 2 bases at J, with 14 bases between. About this clone itself: Its antigen is as yet unknown.

Study-level findings and limits: In an earlier analysis, about 87% or about 30%: the productive usage of most TCR beta V segments.

The PCR was carried out with 60 Vbeta primers and 13 Jbeta primers. Original handling: A follow-up analysis tallied 86 million or so unique TCR beta chains, approximately 10 million shared. Clones were sequenced by immunoSEQ multiplex PCR, and TCRdb holds only the in-frame ones, with some missing. The V and J calls and the clone size are those of that table, but D and trimming were determined from the DNA. The sample holds more than 95,000 clones, 76% seen once. The sequenced material came from PBMCs. The rearrangement links TRBV27 to TRBJ1-5; the D gene is possibly TRBD1 (6 bases). This TCR was recovered from a man aged 45-65 years in good health and CMV-seropositive. The CDR3 coding sequence is TGTGCCAGCAGGAGGGGGGGCAGGGGCAATCAGCCCCAGCATTTT. Protein product: CASRRGGRGNQPQHF.